Below, 10 T cell receptor beta chains from the same sample are listed, as sequenced in a study of T cells expressing NK-cell markers. Following a re-call of the 5' RACE reads, TCRdb has one entry per CDR3 protein and lacks DNA. This repertoire comprises roughly 420,000 distinct CDR3 sequences; its ten largest clones make up about 7.1%. The sequenced sample consisted of blood T cells: a sorted CD56 or NKG2C T cell subset, CD4+ or CD8+ T cells, or bulk PBMC T cells (not recorded which). These receptors originate from a woman between 18 and 70 years old in good health.

V and J are TRBV5-6 and TRBJ2-3; TCRdb proposes TRBD1, but this gene call is untestable without DNA. CDR3 length equals 15 residues. Germline V CDR1 and CDR2: SGHDT, YYEEEE. The CDR3: CASSPPGQGADTQYF.

The chain recombines TRBV24-1 with TRBJ2-3; lacking DNA, the TRBD1 call made by TCRdb goes unchecked. Germline values: CDR1 KGHDR, CDR2 SFDVKD. The CDR3 consists of 13 residues. The CDR3 region is CATSETGKDTQYF.

This chain uses TRBV6-1 with TRBJ1-1; TCRdb calls TRBD1, which cannot be checked without DNA. CDR3 length: 16 residues. Germline CDR1 and CDR2: MNHNS and SASEGT. The CDR3 sequence is CASRPRDRGRNTEAFF.

The rearrangement joins TRBV7-3 to TRBJ2-4; without DNA, the TCRdb call of TRBD2 cannot be checked. The germline CDR1 and CDR2 sequences are SGHTA and FQGTGA. This CDR3 is built from 16 residues. The CDR3: CASSLRTSGRGNIQYF. The variable domain in full, completed from reference TRBV7-3 and TRBJ2-4, reads GAGVSQTPSNKVTEKGKYVELRCDPISGHTALYWYRQSLGQGPEFLIYFQGTGAADDSGLPNDRFFAVRPEGSVSTLKIQRTERGDSAVYLCASSLRTSGRGNIQYFGAGTRLSVL.

The rearrangement links TRBV6-1 to TRBJ1-4; TCRdb indicates TRBD1, and absent DNA this call remains unverified. The germline V gene has CDR1 MNHNS and CDR2 SASEGT. This CDR3 is 14 amino acids long. This chain's CDR3 is CASSPSSANEKLFF.

This rearrangement joins TRBV5-4 to TRBJ2-2; TCRdb indicates TRBD1, and absent DNA this call remains unverified. Germline assignment: CDR1 SGHNT and CDR2 YYREEE (reference sequence). The CDR3 covers 13 residues. CDR3 in amino acids: CASSTFRAGELFF.

The chain carries TRBV6-1 and TRBJ2-1. This CDR3 region has 14 residues. CDR1 is MNHNS, CDR2 SASEGT, per germline. CDR3 sequence reads: CASSLDGSSNEQFF.

This sequence joins TRBV29-1 and TRBJ2-1; the D call of TRBD1 rests on TCRdb alone, since no DNA is present to check it. Germline CDR1 and CDR2: SQVTM and ANQGSEA. The CDR3 is 12 residues long. CDR3 region: CSVVGGLNEQFF.

The gene calls are TRBV7-2 and TRBJ1-4; the D call from TCRdb, TRBD1, cannot be confirmed without DNA. Germline loops: CDR1 SGHTA, CDR2 FQGNSA. The CDR3 length is 15 residues. This CDR3 is CASSSWTGTGEKLFF.

This chain connects TRBV7-9 to TRBJ1-6; TCRdb gives TRBD1 as the D gene, but with no DNA this cannot be confirmed. CDR1 is SEHNR and CDR2 is FQNEAQ in the germline V gene (reference sequence). This CDR3 has 14 amino acids. CDR3 region: CASSLVGQGSPLHF. The full variable domain, its missing parts supplied by reference TRBV7-9 and TRBJ1-6, is DTGVSQNPRHKITKRGQNVTFRCDPISEHNRLYWYRQTLGQGPEFLTYFQNEAQLEKSRLLSDRFSAERPKGSFSTLEIQRTEQGDSAMYLCASSLVGQGSPLHFGNGTRLTVT.